The 20 T cell receptor beta chains below come from one sample, sequenced in a study of tumor-infiltrating lymphocytes in oesophageal squamous cell carcinoma. TCRdb reprocessed the PCR reads via MiXCR and lists one record per CDR3 protein. This sample carries approximately 9,600 distinct CDR3 sequences, about 53% of them seen once, and the ten largest clones take approximately 42%. The sample comprised esophageal tumor tissue. These receptors were collected from a female donor with esophageal squamous cell carcinoma.

V is TRBV7-9 and J is TRBJ2-1, with D maybe TRBD2 (5 bases). The J call is doubtful: the DNA matches TRBJ2-5 better. This CDR3 region has 13 residues. Germline V gives CDR1 SEHNR, CDR2 FQNEAQ (reference sequence). CDR3 in amino acids: CASSLNWEETQYF. The CDR3 nucleotides are TGTGCCAGCAGCTTAAACTGGGAGGAGACCCAGTACTTC.

Comment on this clonotype: Compared with germline, one end of the junction differs, possibly owing to a read error. This chain connects TRBV7-8 to TRBJ2-7; 9 bases line up with TRBD2. This CDR3 comprises 17 residues. CDR1 and CDR2 (germline): SGHVS, FQNEAQ. This CDR3 reads CASSPKAGGMGNSPLHF. The DNA for the CDR3 is TGTGCCAGCAGCCCCAAGGCGGGGGGGATGGGTAATTCACCCCTCCACTTC.

Comment on this clonotype: Without the conserved terminal phenylalanine or tryptophan, this CDR3 likely stems from a read error. The DNA is omitted, as the CDR3 cannot be located on it reliably, and the CDR3 follows TCRdb's listing. The chain uses TRBV6-1 and TRBJ2-5; TRBD1, as called in the table, went unchecked against the DNA. Germline V gene data show CDR1 as MNHNS and CDR2 as SASEGT. The CDR3 is made up of 17 amino acids, end residues included. CDR3 amino acids: CASSAAAGGNSPLHLGN.

This clonotype is medium-sized (0.01 to 0.1%). The rearrangement joins TRBV12-3 or TRBV12-4 to TRBJ2-7, with 8 nucleotides matching TRBD2. With 3 bases clipped from V and 4 bases from J, the junction kept 14 bases outside the gene matches. This CDR3 is 17 amino acids long. The CDR3 reads CASSFYPGGLAIYEQYF. CDR3 nucleotides: TGTGCCAGCAGTTTCTACCCGGGGGGGCTAGCGATTTACGAGCAGTACTTC.

This chain connects TRBV7-8 to TRBJ1-5; 7 nucleotides align to TRBD1. J gave up 10 bases and V 3 bases, and 6 bases lay outside the gene matches. CDR1 and CDR2 (germline): SGHVS, FQNEAQ. There are 13 residues in the CDR3. The CDR3 region is CASSLNQGDPQHF. CDR3 DNA: TGTGCCAGCAGCTTGAATCAGGGGGACCCCCAGCATTTT.

This sequence joins TRBV7-4 and TRBJ2-5, with 7 positions matching TRBD1. The last part of the DNA fits TRBJ2-1 better; the J call may be wrong. Germline V lookup: CDR1 SGHVT, CDR2 SQSDAQ. This CDR3 is 17 amino acids long. This chain's CDR3 is CASSSPTGDGDNNEQFF. For the CDR3, the DNA is TGTGCCAGCAGCTCACCTACAGGGGATGGGGATAACAATGAGCAGTTCTTC.

This clonotype was counted only a few times. The chain joins TRBV6-1 to TRBJ2-1, with 7 bases lining up with TRBD1. This CDR3 is built from 14 residues. The V segment lost 8 bases and the J segment 0 bases; nucleotides outside the gene matches: 4. Germline V CDR1 and CDR2: MNHNS, SASEGT. The CDR3 region is CASSTGSSYNEQFF. CDR3 nucleotides: TGTGCCAGCTCGACAGGGAGCTCCTACAATGAGCAGTTCTTC.

Comments on this clonotype: Mismatch with germline at one junction end may stem from a read error. V is TRBV27 and J is TRBJ2-3; tentatively, D is TRBD1 (6 bases). Germline lookup yields CDR1 MNHEY and CDR2 SMNVEV (reference sequence). This CDR3 region has 16 residues. CDR3 nucleotide sequence: TGTGCCAGCAGTTTAGGGGGCCCCAGTAGCAATCAGCCCCAGCATTTC. Translation: CASSLGGPSSNQPQHF.

The chain carries TRBV11-2 and TRBJ2-5; D is unclear. Germline V gives CDR1 SGHAT, CDR2 FQNNGV. This CDR3 comprises 14 residues. Trimming cost V 3 bases and J 1 base, with 9 bases left between them. The CDR3 spells CASSFNRRQETQYF. In DNA, the CDR3 is TGTGCCAGCAGCTTCAATCGGCGCCAAGAGACCCAGTACTTC.

This clonotype appeared many times. The rearrangement links TRBV12-3 or TRBV12-4 to TRBJ2-1; the D gene is possibly TRBD2 (5 bases). V shed 0 bases and J shed 10 bases, with 10 bases lying between them. The CDR3 length is 13 residues. The CDR3 region has the DNA TGTGCCAGCAGTTTAGCAGTTCGGAGGGAGCAGTTCTTC. Translated, it gives CASSLAVRREQFF.

The chain combines TRBV7-9 with TRBJ2-2; 9 bases are shared with TRBD1. The ends lost 6 bases at V and 3 bases at J; junction bases unmatched: 5. CDR1 and CDR2 (germline): SEHNR, FQNEAQ (reference sequence). The CDR3 is 15 amino acids. The CDR3: CASRYGQGYTGELFF. The CDR3 coding sequence is TGTGCCAGCAGATACGGACAGGGGTACACCGGGGAGCTGTTTTTT.

In this sample, this clonotype turned up a few times. The chain is built from TRBV7-9 and TRBJ2-1; D is perhaps TRBD2 (6 bases). V gave up 3 bases and J gave up 0 bases, with 9 bases separating them. The germline CDR1 and CDR2 sequences are SEHNR and FQNEAQ (reference sequence). This CDR3 has 15 residues. DNA for the CDR3: TGTGCCAGCAGCTTTAGCGGCCGCTCCTACAATGAGCAGTTCTTC. Translation gives CASSFSGRSYNEQFF.

The sample holds one count of this clonotype. This clone may be a read error of a much larger clone one base away. The chain recombines TRBV11-2 with TRBJ2-1; the D gene is possibly TRBD1 (6 bases). Gene TRBJ2-7 matches the end of the DNA better, so the J call may be wrong. Germline loops: CDR1 SGHAT, CDR2 FQNNGV. The CDR3 is 14 residues long. The CDR3 DNA reads TGTGCCAGCCGGCAGGGGTCCTCCTACAATGAGCAGTACTTC. Amino acid sequence: CASRQGSSYNEQYF.

This clonotype was seen more than once but under ten times. The chain uses TRBV7-2 and TRBJ2-5; D could derive from TRBD1 or TRBD2 (5 bases each). The end of the DNA is better explained by TRBJ2-1, so the J call may be wrong. The CDR3 length is 16 residues. Germline V lookup: CDR1 SGHTA, CDR2 FQGNSA. In DNA, the CDR3 is TGTGCCAGCAGCTTAGGAGGGGTAGTGGCCTACAATGAGCAGTTCTTC. Protein: CASSLGGVVAYNEQFF.

The V and J genes are TRBV28 and TRBJ2-3; D might be TRBD1 or TRBD2, each matching 6 bases. V lost 5 bases and J 6 bases, leaving 18 bases between the germline ends. Germline CDR1 is MDHEN and CDR2 is SYDVKM. This CDR3 is 15 amino acids long. CDR3 residues: CASSPLAGGGDTQYF. As DNA, the CDR3 is TGTGCCAGCAGTCCCCTGGCCGGAGGGGGGGATACGCAGTATTTT.

The chain joins TRBV11-2 to TRBJ2-2, with D possibly being TRBD1 (5 bases). The CDR3 spans 14 residues. The V end lost 5 bases, the J end lost 3 bases, and 10 bases lay between the germline ends. Looked up from germline, CDR1 is SGHAT and CDR2 is FQNNGV. CDR3 nucleotides: TGTGCCAGCAGCGTGCAGGGTTACACCGGGGAGCTGTTTTTT. It is translated as CASSVQGYTGELFF.

In regard to this clonotype: No conserved phenylalanine or tryptophan is present at the end of the CDR3, so a read error is the likely explanation. Because the CDR3's place on the DNA is in doubt, the DNA is left out and the CDR3 is given as listed by TCRdb. This chain joins TRBV7-6 and TRBJ1-1; TRBD1, the table's D call, lacks a check against the DNA. Germline V gives CDR1 SGHVS, CDR2 FNYEAQ. The CDR3 is 18 residues long, ends included. The chain's CDR3 is CASSIEQGHYGYTFGSGQ.

This clonotype occurred many times. This chain uses TRBV27 with TRBJ1-6; TRBD1 matches at 11 bases. The trim removed 1 base at V and 10 bases at J, leaving 9 bases unmatched. The CDR3 has 17 residues. Germline V lookup: CDR1 MNHEY, CDR2 SMNVEV (reference sequence). CDR3: CASSLFPGQGARSPLHF. The CDR3 DNA reads TGTGCCAGCAGTTTATTCCCCGGACAGGGGGCTAGGTCACCCCTCCACTTT.

Judged by abundance, this clonotype is large. The chain carries TRBV15 and TRBJ2-5, with TRBD1 matching 8 bases. V shed 4 bases, J shed 5 bases, and the junction held 3 bases outside the gene matches. The CDR3 contains 13 residues. Germline V CDR1 and CDR2: LNHNV, YYDKDF (reference sequence). This CDR3 reads CATSITGGETQYF. The CDR3 bases are TGTGCCACCAGCATCACAGGGGGGGAGACCCAGTACTTC.

Only a few counts were recorded for this clonotype. This chain links TRBV29-1 with TRBJ2-6; D may match TRBD1 or TRBD2 (5 bases each). V was cut by 5 bases and J by 0 bases, with 11 bases left in between. CDR1 is SQVTM and CDR2 is ANQGSEA in the germline V gene. This CDR3 has 15 residues. The CDR3 bases are TGCAGCGTTCAGGGAGAGGGCTCTGGGGCCAACGTCCTGACTTTC. Its protein is CSVQGEGSGANVLTF. The variable domain in full, completed from reference TRBV29-1 and TRBJ2-6, reads SAVISQKPSRDICQRGTSLTIQCQVDSQVTMMFWYRQQPGQSLTLIATANQGSEATYESGFVIDKFPISRPNLTFSTLTVSNMSPEDSSIYLCSVQGEGSGANVLTFGAGSRLTVL.